This TCR beta chain came from a study of blood T cell repertoires in COVID-19. The wider study: PBMCs, B-cell-depleted T cells, or T cells were the source of the cDNA or gDNA that made up the material.

The V gene's germline CDR1 is LGHDT and CDR2 YNNKEL (reference sequence). The CDR3 loop spans 11 amino acids. V lost 4 bases, J lost 3 bases, and 4 bases lay in between. Clones were read by immunoSEQ multiplex PCR, and TCRdb kept only the in-frame ones, dropping some. The repertoire has under 200,000 clones, approximately 83% of them found once; the top ten carry 10% to 15%. The TCR sequence derives from a man aged 65 to 79 who had recovered from COVID-19. The sequencing sample was made of peripheral blood. The chain uses TRBV3-1 (or the pseudogene TRBV3-2) and TRBJ2-7; D gene unclear. The CDR3 sequence: CASSLIYEQYF. The DNA for the CDR3 is TGTGCCAGCAGCCTCATCTACGAGCAGTACTTC.